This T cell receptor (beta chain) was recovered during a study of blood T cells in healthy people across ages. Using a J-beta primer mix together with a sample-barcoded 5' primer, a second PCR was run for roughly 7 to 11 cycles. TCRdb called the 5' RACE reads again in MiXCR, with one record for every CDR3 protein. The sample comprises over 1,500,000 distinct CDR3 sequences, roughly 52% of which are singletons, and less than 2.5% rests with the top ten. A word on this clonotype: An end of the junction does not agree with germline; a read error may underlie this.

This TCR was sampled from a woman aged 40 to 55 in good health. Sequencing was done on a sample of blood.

The CDR3 region is CTSSGGTGLHEQYF. The CDR3 region has the DNA TGTACCAGCAGCGGGGGGACAGGACTTCACGAGCAGTACTTC. This chain uses TRBV11-2 with TRBJ2-1; a possible D gene is TRBD2 (9 bases). Near its end, the DNA agrees better with TRBJ2-7, so the J call may be wrong. The germline V gene encodes CDR1 SGHAT and CDR2 FQNNGV. CDR3 length equals 14 residues.